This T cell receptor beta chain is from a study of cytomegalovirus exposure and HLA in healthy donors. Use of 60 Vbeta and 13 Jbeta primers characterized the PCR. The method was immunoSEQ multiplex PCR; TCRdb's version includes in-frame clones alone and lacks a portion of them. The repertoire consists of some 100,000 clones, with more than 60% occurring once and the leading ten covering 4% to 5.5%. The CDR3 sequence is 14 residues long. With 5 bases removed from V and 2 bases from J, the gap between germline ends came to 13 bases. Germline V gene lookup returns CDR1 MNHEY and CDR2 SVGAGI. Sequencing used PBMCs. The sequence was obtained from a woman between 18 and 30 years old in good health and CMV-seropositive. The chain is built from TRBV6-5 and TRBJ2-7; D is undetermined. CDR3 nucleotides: TGTGCCAGCAGTCCAACGACGGGTCCCTACGAGCAGTACTTC. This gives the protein CASSPTTGPYEQYF.